This is a list of T cell receptor beta chains from one sample in a study of beta chain features in type 1 diabetes. Sequencing was performed with immunoSEQ multiplex PCR; in TCRdb, only in-frame clones are kept and a portion is missing. The sample lists under 300,000 clones; 16% were seen once. Sequences were obtained from naive CD4+ T cells from blood. The receptor source for this set is a man aged 25 to 40 with type 1 diabetes. Each CDR3 is given with its conserved first and last residue. The D gene is left open where the match is weak. Only some rows state a clone size, as once, few, many or a class for expanded clones.

d_call j_call v_call clone_size cdr3_aa cdr3_nt
TRBD1 TRBJ2-7 TRBV10-1 - CASSDRGHEQYF TGCGCCAGCAGCGACAGGGGCCACGAGCAGTACTTC
- TRBJ1-2 TRBV6-4 - CASSDSYGYTF TGTGCCAGCAGTGACAGCTATGGCTACACCTTC
- TRBJ2-5 TRBV7-9 - CASLSRGGGETQYF TGTGCCAGCTTAAGCCGGGGCGGAGGGGAGACCCAGTACTTC
- TRBJ1-4 TRBV25-1 - CASSELRPPSEKLFF TGTGCCAGCAGTGAATTGAGACCACCCAGTGAAAAACTGTTTTTT
- TRBJ2-7 TRBV7-9 few CASSLTQGPYEQYF TGTGCCAGCAGCTTAACTCAGGGACCCTACGAGCAGTACTTC
- TRBJ2-3 TRBV27 - CASRIGVSRGTDTQYF TGTGCCAGCAGAATAGGGGTCTCGCGGGGCACAGATACGCAGTATTTT
TRBD1 TRBJ2-3 TRBV19 few CASRPGQGRSDTQYF TGTGCCAGTAGACCGGGACAGGGCAGATCAGATACGCAGTATTTT
TRBD2 TRBJ2-5 TRBV7-9 - CASSLTSGRVRGETQYF TGTGCCAGCAGCTTGACTAGCGGGAGGGTCAGGGGAGAGACCCAGTACTTC
- TRBJ1-1 TRBV29-1 - CSVMTVMNTEAFF TGCAGCGTGATGACGGTCATGAACACTGAAGCTTTCTTT
- TRBJ2-6 TRBV9 few CASSVKGPGANVLTF TGTGCCAGCAGCGTAAAGGGACCTGGGGCCAACGTCCTGACTTTC
TRBD1 TRBJ2-1 TRBV14 - CASSPLGTGGGNEQFF TGTGCCAGCAGCCCCCTCGGGACAGGGGGAGGGAATGAGCAGTTCTTC
- TRBJ2-7 TRBV30 - CAWSSGGTYEQYF TGTGCCTGGAGTTCTGGCGGCACCTACGAGCAGTACTTC
- TRBJ1-4 TRBV6-5 - CASSRQRFNEKLFF TGTGCCAGCAGCCGACAGAGGTTTAATGAAAAACTGTTTTTT
- TRBJ2-3 TRBV13 few CASSLEGSPSDTQYF TGTGCCAGCAGCTTAGAAGGCTCTCCATCGGATACGCAGTATTTT
TRBD2 TRBJ2-2 TRBV2 - CATAGTGELFF TGTGCCACAGCGGGGACCGGGGAGCTGTTTTTT
TRBD1 TRBJ2-5 TRBV28 few CASSSPAFRDRGETQYF TGTGCCAGCAGTTCCCCAGCCTTCCGGGACAGGGGGGAGACCCAGTACTTC
TRBD2 TRBJ2-1 TRBV25-1 - CASSVPSGRLNEQFF TGTGCCAGCAGTGTTCCTAGCGGGAGACTCAATGAGCAGTTCTTC
TRBD2 TRBJ2-1 TRBV27 - CASSLAGGRRYNEQFF TGTGCCAGCAGTTTAGCAGGCGGGAGGAGGTACAATGAGCAGTTCTTC
- TRBJ2-5 TRBV29-1 few CSVDLRGGETQYF TGCAGCGTTGATCTGAGGGGGGGAGAGACCCAGTACTTC
- TRBJ2-4 TRBV7-2 few CASSLGGSAKNIQYF TGTGCCAGCAGCTTAGGGGGTAGCGCTAAAAACATTCAGTACTTC
- TRBJ1-1 TRBV7-9 - CASSAQGRNTEAFF TGTGCCAGCAGCGCCCAAGGGCGGAACACTGAAGCTTTCTTT
- TRBJ2-7 TRBV11-1 few CASSVEGAYEQYF TGTGCCAGCAGCGTCGAGGGAGCCTACGAGCAGTACTTC